This T cell receptor (beta chain) originates from a study of cytomegalovirus exposure and HLA in healthy donors. Findings of the study overall: A few of the chains that were CMV-associated were confirmed in vitro to be specific for CMV antigens. Some TCR beta chains (around 160 of them) were listed as cytomegalovirus-associated.

By frequency in the sample, this clone is medium-sized (0.01 to 0.1%). As yet, its antigen is unknown. CDR1 is MNHEY and CDR2 is SMNVEV in the germline V gene (reference sequence). The CDR3 contains 14 residues. V lost 1 base to trimming and J lost 5 bases, with 12 bases between them. Sequencing was performed with immunoSEQ multiplex PCR; in TCRdb, only in-frame clones are kept and a portion is missing. This table holds more than 130,000 clones, roughly 88% found once. The chain links TRBV27 to TRBJ2-7, with D unclear. Sample: PBMCs. The clonotype originates from a woman aged 18-30 years in good health and CMV-seropositive. CDR3 residues: CASSLYKEPNEQYF. The CDR3 region has the DNA TGTGCCAGCAGTTTATATAAGGAGCCCAACGAGCAGTACTTC.